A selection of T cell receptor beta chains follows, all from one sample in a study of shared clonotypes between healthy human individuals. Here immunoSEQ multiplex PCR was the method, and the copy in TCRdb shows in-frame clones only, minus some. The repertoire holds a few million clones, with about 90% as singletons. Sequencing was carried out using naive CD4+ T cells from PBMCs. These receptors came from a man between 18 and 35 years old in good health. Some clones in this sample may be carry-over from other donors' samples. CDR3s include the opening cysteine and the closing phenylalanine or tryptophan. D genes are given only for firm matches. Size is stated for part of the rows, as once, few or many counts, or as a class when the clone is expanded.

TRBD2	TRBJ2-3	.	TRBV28	TGTGCCAGCAGTTTAGGTACCCTAGCGGGAGGGGCCGCAGATACGCAGTATTTT	CASSLGTLAGGAADTQYF
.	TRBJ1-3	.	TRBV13	TGTGCCAGCAGCCCATACCCGAAGGTGGGGGAGAGCTCTGGAAACACCATATATTTT	CASSPYPKVGESSGNTIYF
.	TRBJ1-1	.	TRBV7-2	TGTGCCAGCAGCTTAATTCCCACTGAAGCTTTCTTT	CASSLIPTEAFF
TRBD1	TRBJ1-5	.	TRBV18	TGTGCCAGCTCACCAGAGGGGGCGGGTGGCAATCAGCCCCAGCATTTT	CASSPEGAGGNQPQHF
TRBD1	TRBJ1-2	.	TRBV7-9	TGTGCCAGCAGCTTAGATCCGGGACAGGCGATAAGCTACACCTTC	CASSLDPGQAISYTF
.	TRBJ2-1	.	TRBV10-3	TGTGCCATCAGTGATGGTGCGAACCCGAACAATGAGCAGTTCTTC	CAISDGANPNNEQFF
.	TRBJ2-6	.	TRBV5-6	TGTGCCAGCAGCTTTCTCCTCTCTGGGGCCAACGTCCTGACTTTC	CASSFLLSGANVLTF
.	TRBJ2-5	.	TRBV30	TGTGCCTGGAGTTTCGGGCGGCAAGAGACCCAGTACTTC	CAWSFGRQETQYF
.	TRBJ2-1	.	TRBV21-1	TGTGCCAGCAGCCATTTTGACTGCGGGTACAATGAGCAGTTCTTC	CASSHFDCGYNEQFF
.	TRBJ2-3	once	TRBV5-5	TGTGCCAGCAGCGCGGCCCGTAGCGCCATATTGGATACGCAGTATTTT	CASSAARSAILDTQYF
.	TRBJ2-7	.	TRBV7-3	TGTGCCAGCAGCTTATTTGTAGGCTACGAGCAGTACTTC	CASSLFVGYEQYF
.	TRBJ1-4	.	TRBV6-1	TGTGCCAGCAGTGAACAGGGGACGCGTGAGGATGAAAAACTGTTTTTT	CASSEQGTREDEKLFF
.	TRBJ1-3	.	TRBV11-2	TGTGCCAGCAGCGCCCCGTTGGAGAGCTCTGGAAACACCATATATTTT	CASSAPLESSGNTIYF
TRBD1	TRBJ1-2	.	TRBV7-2	TGTGCCAGCAGCTACAGGGGAGGCAACTATGGCTACACCTTC	CASSYRGGNYGYTF